The rows below give T cell receptor beta chains drawn from one sample of a study of T cell repertoires in cytomegalovirus infection. One entry per CDR3 protein results from TCRdb running MiXCR on the reads. The table records 350,000 to 550,000 distinct CDR3 sequences, roughly 30% of them present only once. Material for sequencing was PBMCs. These receptors were collected from a human donor in good health (CMV status not recorded). Some clones in this sample may be carry-over from other donors' samples. CDR3s include the opening cysteine and the closing phenylalanine or tryptophan. The D gene is left open where the match is weak. Clone size is not always given. Where it is, it says once, few, many or a class for expanded clones.

D gene: .; J gene: TRBJ1-5; clone size: .; V gene: TRBV6-6; CDR3 DNA: TGTGCCAGCAGTGTACAGGGTGTTAATCAGCCCCAGCATTTT; CDR3 protein: CASSVQGVNQPQHF
D gene: TRBD1; J gene: TRBJ1-1; clone size: .; V gene: TRBV6-1; CDR3 DNA: TGTGCCAGCAGTCCGGACAGGGTGGGTGAAGCTTTCTTT; CDR3 protein: CASSPDRVGEAFF
D gene: TRBD1; J gene: TRBJ1-2; clone size: .; V gene: TRBV6-1; CDR3 DNA: TGTGCCAGCAGAGACAGGGTCTATGGCTACACCTTC; CDR3 protein: CASRDRVYGYTF
D gene: .; J gene: TRBJ1-2; clone size: .; V gene: TRBV7-2; CDR3 DNA: TGTGCCAGCAACAGCCCGGCGGACAGAGACTATGGCTACACCTTC; CDR3 protein: CASNSPADRDYGYTF
D gene: TRBD1; J gene: TRBJ1-1; clone size: once; V gene: TRBV19; CDR3 DNA: TGTTCCAGTACCCCGACAGGGCTGAACACTGAAGCTTTCTTT; CDR3 protein: CSSTPTGLNTEAFF
D gene: .; J gene: TRBJ2-3; clone size: few; V gene: TRBV6-6; CDR3 DNA: TGTGCCAGCAGTACCCGGGACCATTCAGTGACGCAGTATTTT; CDR3 protein: CASSTRDHSVTQYF
D gene: TRBD1; J gene: TRBJ1-5; clone size: once; V gene: TRBV2; CDR3 DNA: TGTGCCAGCAAGGACAGGAGCAATCAGCCCCAGCATTTT; CDR3 protein: CASKDRSNQPQHF
D gene: .; J gene: TRBJ2-7; clone size: .; V gene: TRBV7-9; CDR3 DNA: TGTGCCAGCAGCCCCGGCCCTCGCGGGCAGTACTTC; CDR3 protein: CASSPGPRGQYF
D gene: .; J gene: TRBJ2-5; clone size: once; V gene: TRBV27; CDR3 DNA: TGTGCCAGCAGTTTAGCGAGGTGGCAAGAGACCCAGTACTTC; CDR3 protein: CASSLARWQETQYF
D gene: .; J gene: TRBJ1-1; clone size: .; V gene: TRBV6-2/TRBV6-3; CDR3 DNA: TGTGCCAGCAGTTACTCTGGCAGGACTATGAACACTGAAGCTTTCTTT; CDR3 protein: CASSYSGRTMNTEAFF
D gene: TRBD1; J gene: TRBJ1-1; clone size: few; V gene: TRBV7-6; CDR3 DNA: TGTGCCAGCAGCCTGAGGACAGGGGGCTCAATTGAAGCTTTCTTT; CDR3 protein: CASSLRTGGSIEAFF
D gene: .; J gene: TRBJ1-1; clone size: .; V gene: TRBV25-1; CDR3 DNA: TGTGCCAGCAGTGCTTGGCAGGGGAACACTGAAGCTTTCTTT; CDR3 protein: CASSAWQGNTEAFF
D gene: .; J gene: TRBJ2-1; clone size: .; V gene: TRBV11-1; CDR3 DNA: TGTGCCAGCAGCTTAGGACCAGGGGGGATCCTGGACAATGAGCAGTTCTTC; CDR3 protein: CASSLGPGGILDNEQFF
D gene: TRBD1; J gene: TRBJ1-5; clone size: few; V gene: TRBV6-1; CDR3 DNA: TGTGCCAGCAGTAGGCGGACAGGGGGCTTGCAGCCCCAGCATTTT; CDR3 protein: CASSRRTGGLQPQHF
D gene: .; J gene: TRBJ1-5; clone size: .; V gene: TRBV2; CDR3 DNA: TGTGCCAGCAGTGAAGAGCAGGGTCCCCAGCATTTT; CDR3 protein: CASSEEQGPQHF
D gene: .; J gene: TRBJ1-1; clone size: many; V gene: TRBV10-2; CDR3 DNA: TGCGCCAGCAGTGAGCCCAGACAGCTTGAGACTGAAGCTTTCTTT; CDR3 protein: CASSEPRQLETEAFF
D gene: .; J gene: TRBJ2-1; clone size: .; V gene: TRBV19; CDR3 DNA: TGTGCCAGTAGCTATGGGGACGGCAATGAGCAGTTCTTC; CDR3 protein: CASSYGDGNEQFF
D gene: .; J gene: TRBJ1-1; clone size: .; V gene: TRBV20-1; CDR3 DNA: TGCAGTGCTAGAGAACTCGCAGGTGAAGCTTTCTTT; CDR3 protein: CSARELAGEAFF
D gene: TRBD1; J gene: TRBJ1-6; clone size: many; V gene: TRBV7-6; CDR3 DNA: TGTGCCAGCAGCTCTCGACAGGGGAGTAATTCACCCCTCCACTTT; CDR3 protein: CASSSRQGSNSPLHF
D gene: .; J gene: TRBJ2-1; clone size: .; V gene: TRBV7-9; CDR3 DNA: TGTGCCAGCAGCACGGTCCTTATGGGAAATGAGCAGTTCTTC; CDR3 protein: CASSTVLMGNEQFF
D gene: .; J gene: TRBJ2-7; clone size: many; V gene: TRBV7-2; CDR3 DNA: TGTGCCAGCAGCTTAGTCGGTAACTACGAGCAGTACTTC; CDR3 protein: CASSLVGNYEQYF
D gene: .; J gene: TRBJ2-7; clone size: many; V gene: TRBV6-2/TRBV6-3; CDR3 DNA: TGTGCCAGCAGTTACGTAAGGGAGCAGTACTTC; CDR3 protein: CASSYVREQYF
D gene: .; J gene: TRBJ1-2; clone size: few; V gene: TRBV7-2; CDR3 DNA: TGTGCCAGCAGCCCTGGGATGATCTATGGCTACACCTTC; CDR3 protein: CASSPGMIYGYTF
D gene: .; J gene: TRBJ1-6; clone size: .; V gene: TRBV27; CDR3 DNA: TGTGGCTCGGGGAAGAATAATTCACCCCTCCACTTT; CDR3 protein: CGSGKNNSPLHF
D gene: .; J gene: TRBJ2-3; clone size: many; V gene: TRBV7-2; CDR3 DNA: TGTGCCAGCAGCTTAGTTCGGAGCACAGATACGCAGTATTTT; CDR3 protein: CASSLVRSTDTQYF
D gene: .; J gene: TRBJ1-5; clone size: .; V gene: TRBV19; CDR3 DNA: TGTGCCAGTAGTCTCCCCGGCGGCAGGGAGAATCAGCCCCAGCATTTT; CDR3 protein: CASSLPGGRENQPQHF
D gene: .; J gene: TRBJ2-2; clone size: .; V gene: TRBV6-2/TRBV6-3; CDR3 DNA: TGTGCCAGCAGTTACTCGGGCCTACCGGAGACCGGGGAGCTGTTTTTT; CDR3 protein: CASSYSGLPETGELFF
D gene: .; J gene: TRBJ1-2; clone size: many; V gene: TRBV12-3/TRBV12-4; CDR3 DNA: TGTGCCAGCAGTTTAAGGGGCGGCTCACACGCACAGGGAGAAGATAACAACTATGGCTACACCTTC; CDR3 protein: CASSLRGGSHAQGEDNNYGYTF
D gene: .; J gene: TRBJ2-7; clone size: few; V gene: TRBV12-3/TRBV12-4; CDR3 DNA: TGTGCCAGCACCTTACATGGAGAGCAGTACTTC; CDR3 protein: CASTLHGEQYF
D gene: .; J gene: TRBJ2-7; clone size: .; V gene: TRBV11-2; CDR3 DNA: TGTGCCAGCAGCCCAGGGGCGGGCCGAGAGCAGTACTTC; CDR3 protein: CASSPGAGREQYF
D gene: .; J gene: TRBJ2-7; clone size: few; V gene: TRBV11-2; CDR3 DNA: TGTGCCAGCGGACGGGACAACTACTACGAGCAGTACTTC; CDR3 protein: CASGRDNYYEQYF
D gene: TRBD2; J gene: TRBJ2-3; clone size: few; V gene: TRBV15; CDR3 DNA: TGTGCCACCAGCAGAGGGGCTAGCGGGGGGTCGGCAGATACGCAGTATTTT; CDR3 protein: CATSRGASGGSADTQYF
D gene: .; J gene: TRBJ1-1; clone size: once; V gene: TRBV5-1; CDR3 DNA: TGCGCCAGCAGCCGGTCGACAGGAGTGAACACTGAAGCTTTCTTT; CDR3 protein: CASSRSTGVNTEAFF
D gene: .; J gene: TRBJ1-6; clone size: many; V gene: TRBV6-5; CDR3 DNA: TGTGCCAGCAGTTACTCCGACCCCGGAGGGCCCCTCCACTTT; CDR3 protein: CASSYSDPGGPLHF
D gene: .; J gene: TRBJ2-7; clone size: many; V gene: TRBV29-1; CDR3 DNA: TGCAGCGTTTCGATTACAGGAAACTACGAGCAGTACTTC; CDR3 protein: CSVSITGNYEQYF
D gene: .; J gene: TRBJ1-2; clone size: many; V gene: TRBV19; CDR3 DNA: TGTGCCAGTAGTATCAGCAGCTATGGCTACACCTTC; CDR3 protein: CASSISSYGYTF
D gene: .; J gene: TRBJ2-7; clone size: few; V gene: TRBV19; CDR3 DNA: TGTGCCAGTATCCGCTCGCACAGGGATCTCGGCGAGCAGTACTTC; CDR3 protein: CASIRSHRDLGEQYF
D gene: .; J gene: TRBJ2-1; clone size: .; V gene: TRBV19; CDR3 DNA: TGTGCCAGTAGTTCTCCGGGACGGGACAATGAGCAGTTCTTC; CDR3 protein: CASSSPGRDNEQFF
D gene: .; J gene: TRBJ2-1; clone size: few; V gene: TRBV11-2; CDR3 DNA: TGTGCCAGCTCCCGGGGAGAGGGCTATGAGCAGTTCTTC; CDR3 protein: CASSRGEGYEQFF
D gene: .; J gene: TRBJ1-6; clone size: many; V gene: TRBV7-2; CDR3 DNA: TGTGCCAGCAGTCCTTACGACAGGCGCCAATATAATTCACCCCTCCACTTT; CDR3 protein: CASSPYDRRQYNSPLHF
D gene: .; J gene: TRBJ1-1; clone size: .; V gene: TRBV19; CDR3 DNA: TGTGCCAGTAGTATAAGCGATGGGGACTTGAACACTGAAGCTTTCTTT; CDR3 protein: CASSISDGDLNTEAFF
D gene: TRBD2; J gene: TRBJ2-2; clone size: .; V gene: TRBV29-1; CDR3 DNA: TGCAGCGTTCCGGCGGGGGGTATTAATACCGGGGAGCTGTTTTTT; CDR3 protein: CSVPAGGINTGELFF
D gene: TRBD2; J gene: TRBJ2-1; clone size: .; V gene: TRBV6-5; CDR3 DNA: TGTGCCAGCAGTTACCTTCTCCGGACTAGCGGGGACGGTGAGCAGTTCTTC; CDR3 protein: CASSYLLRTSGDGEQFF
D gene: .; J gene: TRBJ1-5; clone size: few; V gene: TRBV4-2; CDR3 DNA: TGTGCCAGCAGCCAAGATTTGAGGCAGGATAGCAATCAGCCCCAGCATTTT; CDR3 protein: CASSQDLRQDSNQPQHF
D gene: .; J gene: TRBJ2-7; clone size: .; V gene: TRBV3-1; CDR3 DNA: TGTGCCAGCAGCCCACCGACAGGTACCTACGAGCAGTACTTC; CDR3 protein: CASSPPTGTYEQYF
D gene: .; J gene: TRBJ1-2; clone size: many; V gene: TRBV7-8; CDR3 DNA: TGTGCCAGCAGCTTATGGCCTCGGCTGACTAACTATGGCTACACCTTC; CDR3 protein: CASSLWPRLTNYGYTF
D gene: .; J gene: TRBJ1-1; clone size: few; V gene: TRBV5-6; CDR3 DNA: TGTGCCAGCAGCTGGGGACCTCTGAACACTGAAGCTTTCTTT; CDR3 protein: CASSWGPLNTEAFF
D gene: .; J gene: TRBJ1-5; clone size: many; V gene: TRBV4-1; CDR3 DNA: TGCGCCAGCAGCCAAGAGTTCCCAGACGGTCAGCCCCAGCATTTT; CDR3 protein: CASSQEFPDGQPQHF
D gene: .; J gene: TRBJ1-1; clone size: .; V gene: TRBV11-3; CDR3 DNA: TGTGCCAGCAGCTTAGACCTCCTGGGGAACACTGAAGCTTTCTTT; CDR3 protein: CASSLDLLGNTEAFF
D gene: .; J gene: TRBJ2-1; clone size: .; V gene: TRBV4-1; CDR3 DNA: TGTGCCAGCAGCCAGGACGTGAGCGGAGAGTACAATGAGCAGTTCTTC; CDR3 protein: CASSQDVSGEYNEQFF
D gene: .; J gene: TRBJ2-3; clone size: .; V gene: TRBV29-1; CDR3 DNA: TGCAGCGTTAGTCGGTTGTTAAATAGTATTCGGGTCGCAGATACGCAGTATTTT; CDR3 protein: CSVSRLLNSIRVADTQYF
D gene: .; J gene: TRBJ1-1; clone size: .; V gene: TRBV4-3; CDR3 DNA: TGCGCCAGCATCAAGGGCCCGAGCGGGAATGAAGCTTTCTTT; CDR3 protein: CASIKGPSGNEAFF
D gene: TRBD1; J gene: TRBJ2-6; clone size: .; V gene: TRBV11-2; CDR3 DNA: TGTGCCAGCAGCGGGGCGCCGACAGGGTTCCCCTCTGGGGCCAACGTCCTGACTTTC; CDR3 protein: CASSGAPTGFPSGANVLTF